The 6 T cell receptor beta chains reported below all come from one sample, sequenced in a study of blood T cell repertoires in COVID-19. Clones were sequenced by immunoSEQ multiplex PCR, and TCRdb holds only the in-frame ones, with some missing. Of roughly 140,000 clones listed, roughly 88% are singletons. Sequencing was carried out using peripheral blood. The receptors shown here come from a woman aged 45-65 years with acute or convalescent COVID-19.

The genes are TRBV7-2 and TRBJ2-3; 9 positions match TRBD2. The CDR3 has 19 residues. Germline V gene sequence: CDR1 SGHTA, CDR2 FQGNSA. V lost 5 bases to trimming and J lost 11 bases; unmatched junction nucleotides: 26. In DNA, the CDR3 is TGTGCCAGCAGCGCCCCGCCCGGGGCGGGGGGGCGGTATCGTTCGGAGCAGTATTTT. It translates to CASSAPPGAGGRYRSEQYF.

The sample holds a few counts of this clone. The chain couples TRBV5-1 to TRBJ2-7; 7 nucleotides agree with TRBD2. Per the germline V gene, CDR1 is SGHRS and CDR2 is YFSETQ. The CDR3 covers 14 residues. V lost 0 bases to trimming and J lost 4 bases; unmatched junction nucleotides: 4. CDR3 bases: TGCGCCAGCAGCTTGGCCAGGGAGGGGTACGAGCAGTACTTC. Amino acid sequence: CASSLAREGYEQYF.

The chain links TRBV27 to TRBJ1-6; unclear D gene. The CDR3 is 15 residues long. Per germline, CDR1 MNHEY and CDR2 SMNVEV (reference sequence). V was clipped by 7 bases and J by 7 bases, with 17 bases between them. For the CDR3, the DNA is TGTGCCAGCACCCCCCGAGCGATAGAGAATTCACCCCTCCACTTT. Residues: CASTPRAIENSPLHF.

This chain links TRBV5-8 with TRBJ2-2; D not certain. The CDR3 is made up of 12 amino acids. The V end lost 5 bases, the J end lost 3 bases, and 5 bases lay between the germline ends. The germline V gene has CDR1 SGHTS and CDR2 YDEGEE. CDR3: CASSRDTGELFF. DNA for the CDR3: TGTGCCAGCAGTCGAGACACCGGGGAGCTGTTTTTT.

The rearrangement uses TRBV7-3 and TRBJ1-4; a possible D gene is TRBD1 (6 bases). The CDR3 runs 13 residues. Trimming removed 5 bases from V and 8 bases from J, with 12 bases in between. CDR1 and CDR2 from the germline V gene are SGHTA and FQGTGA. CDR3: CASSPGAGEKLFF. In nucleotides, the CDR3 is TGTGCCAGCAGCCCAGGGGCAGGAGAAAAACTGTTTTTT.

The chain carries TRBV2 and TRBJ2-4, with TRBD1 as a possible D gene (6 bases). There are 16 residues in the CDR3. Trimming took 7 bases from V and 2 from J, leaving 18 bases between them. Germline CDR1 SNHLY, CDR2 FYNNEI. CDR3 protein: CASNYRQVGSKNIQYF. In DNA form, the CDR3 reads TGTGCCAGCAATTATCGACAGGTTGGTTCCAAAAACATTCAGTACTTC.